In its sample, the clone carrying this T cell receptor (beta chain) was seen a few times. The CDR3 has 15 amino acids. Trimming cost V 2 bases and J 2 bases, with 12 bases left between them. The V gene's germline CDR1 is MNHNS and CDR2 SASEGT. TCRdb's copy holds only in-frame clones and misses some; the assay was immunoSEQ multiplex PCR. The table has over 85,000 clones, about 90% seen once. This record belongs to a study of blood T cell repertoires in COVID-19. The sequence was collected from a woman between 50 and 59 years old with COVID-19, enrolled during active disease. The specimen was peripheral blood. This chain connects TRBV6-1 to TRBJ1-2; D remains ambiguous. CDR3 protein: CASSESRRTNYGYTF. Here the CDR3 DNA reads TGTGCCAGCAGTGAAAGCCGGAGGACGAACTATGGCTACACCTTC.